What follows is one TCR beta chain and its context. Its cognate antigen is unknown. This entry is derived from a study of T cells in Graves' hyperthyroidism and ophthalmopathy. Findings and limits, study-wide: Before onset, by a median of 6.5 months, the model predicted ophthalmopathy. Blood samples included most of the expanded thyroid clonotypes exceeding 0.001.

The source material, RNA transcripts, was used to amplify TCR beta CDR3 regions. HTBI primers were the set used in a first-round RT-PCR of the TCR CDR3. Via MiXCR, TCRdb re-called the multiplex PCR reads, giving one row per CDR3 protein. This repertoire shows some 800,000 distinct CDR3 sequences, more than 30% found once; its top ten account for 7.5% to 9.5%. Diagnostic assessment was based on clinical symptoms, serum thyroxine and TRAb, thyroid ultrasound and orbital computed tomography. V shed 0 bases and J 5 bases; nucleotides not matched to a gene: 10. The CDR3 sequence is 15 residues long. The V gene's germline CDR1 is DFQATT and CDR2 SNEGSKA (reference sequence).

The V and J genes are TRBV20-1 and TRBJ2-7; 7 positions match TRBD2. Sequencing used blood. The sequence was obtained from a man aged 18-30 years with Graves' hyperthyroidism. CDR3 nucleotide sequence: TGCAGTGCTAGAGATTCAGCGGGGATTCTCGACGAGCAGTACTTC. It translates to CSARDSAGILDEQYF.